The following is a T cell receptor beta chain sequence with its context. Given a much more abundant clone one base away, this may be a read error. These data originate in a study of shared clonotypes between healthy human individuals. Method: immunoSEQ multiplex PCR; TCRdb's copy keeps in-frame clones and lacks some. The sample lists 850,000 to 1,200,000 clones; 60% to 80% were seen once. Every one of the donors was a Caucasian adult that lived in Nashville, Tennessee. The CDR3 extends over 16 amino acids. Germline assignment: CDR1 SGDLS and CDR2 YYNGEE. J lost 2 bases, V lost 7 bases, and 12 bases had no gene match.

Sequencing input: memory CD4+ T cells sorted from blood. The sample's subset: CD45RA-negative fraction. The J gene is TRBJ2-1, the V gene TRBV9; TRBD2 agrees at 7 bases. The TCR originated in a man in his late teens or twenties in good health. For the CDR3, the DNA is TGTGCCAGCCGCGAACGGGTGGGGGGGACCTACAATGAGCAGTTCTTC. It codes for CASRERVGGTYNEQFF.